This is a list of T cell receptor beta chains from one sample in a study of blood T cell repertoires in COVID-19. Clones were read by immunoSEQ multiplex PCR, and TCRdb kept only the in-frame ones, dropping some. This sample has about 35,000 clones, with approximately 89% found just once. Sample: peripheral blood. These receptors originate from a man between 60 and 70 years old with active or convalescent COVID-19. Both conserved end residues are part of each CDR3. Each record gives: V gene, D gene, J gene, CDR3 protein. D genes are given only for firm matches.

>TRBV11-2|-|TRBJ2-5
CASSSYFSEYQETQYF
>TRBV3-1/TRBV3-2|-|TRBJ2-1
CASSPRIGGEQFF
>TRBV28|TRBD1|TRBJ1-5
CASSFKLTGGSKNQPQHF
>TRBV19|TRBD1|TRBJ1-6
CASSTDRGQSSPLHF
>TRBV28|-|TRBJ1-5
CASSLQVGASQPQHF
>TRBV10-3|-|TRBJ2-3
CAISEGRGRGTSDTQYF
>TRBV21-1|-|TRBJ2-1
CASIAKVGEGDNEQFF
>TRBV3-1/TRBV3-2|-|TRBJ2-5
CASSQGGAGVLETQYF
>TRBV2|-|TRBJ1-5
CASSTDSFNQPQHF
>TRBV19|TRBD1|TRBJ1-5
CASSIRQGRAGNQPQHF
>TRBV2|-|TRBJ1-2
CASSDEILNYGYTF
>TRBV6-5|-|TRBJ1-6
CASSYDRFNSPLHF
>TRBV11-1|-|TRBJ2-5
CASSTQETQYF
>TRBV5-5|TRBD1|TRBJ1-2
CASSSKGQDFYHGYTF
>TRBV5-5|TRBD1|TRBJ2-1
CASSRGTGGYNEQFF
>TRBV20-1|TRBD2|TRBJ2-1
CSASERDAYNEQFF
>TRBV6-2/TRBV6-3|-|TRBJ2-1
CASSYSGRLDNEQFF
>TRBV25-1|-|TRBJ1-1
CASSQSATGTVWNTEAFF
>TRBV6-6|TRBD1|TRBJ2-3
CASSFGQGVDTQYF
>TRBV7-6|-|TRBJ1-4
CASSSQGGQEEKLFF
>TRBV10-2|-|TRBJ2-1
CASRGIGELGHNEQFF
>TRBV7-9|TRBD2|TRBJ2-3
CASSFAAGGITDTQYF
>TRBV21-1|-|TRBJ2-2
CASSKLRTGKGTGELFF